The clone carrying this T cell receptor beta chain has just one count. The data were obtained in a study of blood T cell repertoires in COVID-19. Study-level background: Donors in the United States, Italy and Spain gave samples during acute or convalescent COVID-19. The cDNA or gDNA used as material had been derived from T cells, B-cell-depleted T cells, or PBMCs.

Under the authors' procedure: By means of reference gene primer amplification, nucleated cell counts were estimated. The repertoire was sequenced with immunoSEQ multiplex PCR; TCRdb's copy has only in-frame clones and lacks some. D and trimming come from the DNA, and the V and J calls and clone size come from that table. The repertoire includes 310,000 or so clones, more than 75% of them detected once, and 2% to 2.5% sits in the top ten. Germline V CDR1 and CDR2: SGHNT, YYREEE (reference sequence). V shed 4 bases and J 1 base; nucleotides not matched to a gene: 7. CDR3 length: 16 amino acids. The source material was peripheral blood. The source is a woman in her 30s who had recovered from COVID-19. The chain uses TRBV5-4 and TRBJ2-3, with 9 nucleotides matching TRBD2. The chain's CDR3 is CASSLASGTRTDTQYF. CDR3 DNA: TGTGCCAGCAGCCTCGCTAGCGGGACCCGCACAGATACGCAGTATTTT.